This T cell receptor (beta chain) was sequenced for a study of identical twins. General observations from the study: The same donors were not followed; conclusions instead depended on cross-sectional statistical analysis. Cord blood beta clonotypes present at high abundance carried fewer insertions; no such pattern appeared in memory repertoires.

Between the trimmed V and J ends, which lost 1 base and 4 bases, there was a span of 10 bases. Germline CDR1 KGHDR, CDR2 SFDVKD. CDR3 size: 15 residues. This clonotype occurred a few times. The antigen is unknown. Each cDNA held unique molecular identifiers, and template switching gave it a universal primer site. TCRdb fed the 5' RACE reads into MiXCR, producing one record per CDR3 protein. In the table there are about 240,000 distinct CDR3 sequences, about 11% of which are singletons. This clonotype originated in a man over 45 in good health. This chain links TRBV24-1 with TRBJ2-1, with a tentative D call TRBD1 (5 bases). Sequencing input: memory T cells sorted from blood. In nucleotides, the CDR3 is TGTGCCACCAGTGATTTCGGGCAGGGATACAATGAGCAGTTCTTC. It translates to CATSDFGQGYNEQFF.